The 5 T cell receptor beta chains below were found in one sample sequenced in a study of blood T cell repertoires in COVID-19. The data were produced by immunoSEQ multiplex PCR, yet TCRdb's version contains in-frame clones alone and is incomplete. In the table there are 150,000 to 200,000 clones, more than 85% of which are singletons. Source material: peripheral blood. These receptors came from a woman older than 75 in a cohort sampled during active or convalescent COVID-19.

The chain carries TRBV28 and TRBJ2-6; D is perhaps TRBD1 (6 bases). CDR1 is MDHEN, CDR2 SYDVKM, per germline. V was shortened by 7 bases and J by 2 bases, with 27 bases between the two germline ends. The CDR3 covers 20 residues. DNA of the CDR3: TGTGCCAGCACCCAAGTCTCTTCTGGACAGAGAGGGACTGGGGCCAACGTCCTGACTTTC. Encoded protein: CASTQVSSGQRGTGANVLTF. Drawing the rest from reference TRBV28 and TRBJ2-6, the complete variable domain is DVKVTQSSRYLVKRTGEKVFLECVQDMDHENMFWYRQDPGLGLRLIYFSYDVKMKEKGDIPEGYSVSREKKERFSLILESASTNQTSMYLCASTQVSSGQRGTGANVLTFGAGSRLTVL.

This clone was observed once. The chain joins TRBV27 to TRBJ1-1; 11 bases agree with TRBD1. V was pared by 6 bases and J by 4 bases, with 10 bases of the junction left unmatched. CDR1 is MNHEY, CDR2 SMNVEV, per germline (reference sequence). The CDR3 has 16 amino acids. CDR3 DNA sequence: TGTGCCAGCAGGCTTGGACAGGGGGCAAAGGGCACTGAAGCTTTCTTT. This encodes CASRLGQGAKGTEAFF.

The chain couples TRBV5-1 to TRBJ2-1, with D perhaps TRBD2 (6 bases). The CDR3 is made up of 13 amino acids. The germline V gene encodes CDR1 SGHRS and CDR2 YFSETQ. Trimming removed 5 bases from V and 9 bases from J, with 15 bases in between. The CDR3 sequence is CASRGGASGEQFF. For the CDR3, the DNA is TGCGCCAGCAGAGGCGGGGCGAGTGGTGAGCAGTTCTTC.

The J gene is TRBJ2-4, the V gene TRBV9; 7 bases are shared with TRBD1. Trimming removed 0 bases from V and 3 bases from J; junction bases left unmatched: 0. Germline V CDR1 and CDR2: SGDLS, YYNGEE. The CDR3 runs 14 residues. As DNA, the CDR3 is TGTGCCAGCAGCGTAGCAGGGGGCAAAAACATTCAGTACTTC. This gives the protein CASSVAGGKNIQYF.

The chain combines TRBV12-3 or TRBV12-4 with TRBJ2-1; TRBD2 might be the D (5 bases). The CDR3 loop spans 12 amino acids. V lost 2 bases and J lost 10, with 9 bases in between. The CDR3 DNA sequence: TGTGCCAGCAGTTTACGACGCGGGGAGCAGTTCTTC. The encoded protein is CASSLRRGEQFF.